This T cell receptor beta chain came from a study of T cells in localized non-small cell lung cancer. The V gene's germline CDR1 is LGHNA and CDR2 YNFKEQ. J gave up 1 base and V 1 base, and 3 bases lay outside the gene matches. The CDR3 spans 16 residues. TCRdb's copy holds only in-frame clones and misses some; the assay was immunoSEQ multiplex PCR. The sample has 25,000 to 35,000 clones, 70% to 90% seen once. On this clone itself: Its antigen remains unidentified.

General observations from the study: The appearance of a median roughly 56 of the top 100 tumor clones was seen in adjacent lung.

The J gene is TRBJ2-1, the V gene TRBV4-2; 8 bases agree with TRBD2. The TCR was taken from a female donor of 60 years or more with stage III squamous cell lung carcinoma. This specimen was peripheral blood, taken before any cancer treatment. CDR3: CASSQVGLASYNEQFF. CDR3 bases: TGTGCCAGCAGCCAAGTCGGACTAGCTTCCTACAATGAGCAGTTCTTC.